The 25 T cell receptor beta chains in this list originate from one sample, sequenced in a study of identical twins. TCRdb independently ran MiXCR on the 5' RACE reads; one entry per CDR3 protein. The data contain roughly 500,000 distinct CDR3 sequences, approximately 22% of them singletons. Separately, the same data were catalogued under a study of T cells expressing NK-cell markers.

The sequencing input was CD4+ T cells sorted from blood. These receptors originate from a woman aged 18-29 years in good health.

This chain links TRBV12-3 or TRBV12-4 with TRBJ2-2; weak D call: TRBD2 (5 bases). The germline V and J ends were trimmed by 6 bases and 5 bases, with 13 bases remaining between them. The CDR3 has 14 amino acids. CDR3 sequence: CASSPGIPTGELFF. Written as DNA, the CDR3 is TGTGCCAGCAGCCCCGGGATACCTACCGGGGAGCTGTTTTTT.

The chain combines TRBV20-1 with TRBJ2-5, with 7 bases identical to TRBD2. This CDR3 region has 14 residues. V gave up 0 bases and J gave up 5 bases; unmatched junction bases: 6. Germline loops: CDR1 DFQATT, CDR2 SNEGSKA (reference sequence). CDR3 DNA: TGCAGTGCTAGAGAAATGACCGGGAGGGAGACCCAGTACTTC. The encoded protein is CSAREMTGRETQYF.

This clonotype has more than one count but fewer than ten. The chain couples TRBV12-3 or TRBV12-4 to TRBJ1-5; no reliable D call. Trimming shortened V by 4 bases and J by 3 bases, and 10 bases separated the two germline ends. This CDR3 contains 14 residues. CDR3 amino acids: CASSSRDFNQPQHF. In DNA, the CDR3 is TGTGCCAGCAGTTCTAGGGATTTCAATCAGCCCCAGCATTTT.

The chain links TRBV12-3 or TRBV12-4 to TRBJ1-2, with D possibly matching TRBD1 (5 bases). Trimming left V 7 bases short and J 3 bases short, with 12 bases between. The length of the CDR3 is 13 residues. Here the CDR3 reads CASTPGADYGYTF. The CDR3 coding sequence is TGTGCCAGCACCCCCGGGGCAGACTATGGCTACACCTTC.

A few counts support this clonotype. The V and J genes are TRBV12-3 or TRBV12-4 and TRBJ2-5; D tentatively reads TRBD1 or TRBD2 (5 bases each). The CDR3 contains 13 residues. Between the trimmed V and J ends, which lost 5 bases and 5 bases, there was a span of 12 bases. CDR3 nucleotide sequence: TGTGCCAGCAGTCAGGGTCCGGGGGAGACCCAGTACTTC. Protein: CASSQGPGETQYF.

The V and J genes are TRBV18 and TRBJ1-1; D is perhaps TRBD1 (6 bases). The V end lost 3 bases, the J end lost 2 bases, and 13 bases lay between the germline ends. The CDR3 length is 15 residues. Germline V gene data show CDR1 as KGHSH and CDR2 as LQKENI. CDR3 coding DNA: TGTGCCAGCTCACCCAACTACAGGGAAAACACTGAAGCTTTCTTT. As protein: CASSPNYRENTEAFF.

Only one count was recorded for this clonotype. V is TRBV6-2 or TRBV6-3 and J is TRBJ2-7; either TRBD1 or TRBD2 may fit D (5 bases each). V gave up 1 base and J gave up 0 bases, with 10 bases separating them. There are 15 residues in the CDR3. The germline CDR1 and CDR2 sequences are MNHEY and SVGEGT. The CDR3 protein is CASSYWGRSSYEQYF. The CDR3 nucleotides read TGTGCCAGCAGTTACTGGGGACGTAGCTCCTACGAGCAGTACTTC.

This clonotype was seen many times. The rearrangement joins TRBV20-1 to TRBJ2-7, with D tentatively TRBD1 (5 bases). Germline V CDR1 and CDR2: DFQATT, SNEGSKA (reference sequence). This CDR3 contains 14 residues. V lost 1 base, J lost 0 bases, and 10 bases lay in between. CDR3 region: CSARGGPSSYEQYF. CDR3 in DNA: TGCAGTGCTAGAGGGGGCCCGAGCTCCTACGAGCAGTACTTC.

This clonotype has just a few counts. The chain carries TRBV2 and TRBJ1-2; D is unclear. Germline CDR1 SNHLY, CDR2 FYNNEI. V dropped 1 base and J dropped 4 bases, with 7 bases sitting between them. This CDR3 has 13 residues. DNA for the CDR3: TGTGCCAGCAGTGAAGTGCGCCGCTATGGCTACACCTTC. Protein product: CASSEVRRYGYTF.

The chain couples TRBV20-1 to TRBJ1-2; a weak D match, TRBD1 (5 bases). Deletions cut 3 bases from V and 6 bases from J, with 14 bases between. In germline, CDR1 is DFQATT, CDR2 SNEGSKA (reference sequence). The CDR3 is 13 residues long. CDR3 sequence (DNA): TGCAGTGCTAGGCTCGAGGGGATAGATGGCTACACCTTC. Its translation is CSARLEGIDGYTF.

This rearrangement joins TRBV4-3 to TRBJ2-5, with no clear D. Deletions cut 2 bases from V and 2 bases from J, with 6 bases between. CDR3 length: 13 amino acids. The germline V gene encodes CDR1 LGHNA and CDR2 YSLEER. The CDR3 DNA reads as TGCGCCAGCAGCCAAAGGACGCAAGAGACCCAGTACTTC. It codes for CASSQRTQETQYF.

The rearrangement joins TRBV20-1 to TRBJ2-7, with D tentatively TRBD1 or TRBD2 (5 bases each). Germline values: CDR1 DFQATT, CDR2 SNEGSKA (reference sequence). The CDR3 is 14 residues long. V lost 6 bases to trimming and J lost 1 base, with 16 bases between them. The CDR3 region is CSALLNEGSYEQYF. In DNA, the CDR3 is TGCAGTGCACTGCTAAATGAGGGGTCCTACGAGCAGTACTTC.

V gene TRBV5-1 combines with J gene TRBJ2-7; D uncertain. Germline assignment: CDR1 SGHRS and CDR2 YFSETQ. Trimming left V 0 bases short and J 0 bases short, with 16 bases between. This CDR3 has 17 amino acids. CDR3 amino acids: CASSLAGGQEYSYEQYF. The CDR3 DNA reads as TGCGCCAGCAGCTTGGCAGGTGGGCAGGAATACTCCTACGAGCAGTACTTC.

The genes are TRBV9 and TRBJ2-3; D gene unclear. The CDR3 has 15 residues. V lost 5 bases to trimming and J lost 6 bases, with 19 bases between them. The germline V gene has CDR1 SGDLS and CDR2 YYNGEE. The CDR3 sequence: CASSPNVGAPDTQYF. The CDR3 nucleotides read TGTGCCAGCAGTCCTAATGTCGGAGCCCCGGATACGCAGTATTTT.

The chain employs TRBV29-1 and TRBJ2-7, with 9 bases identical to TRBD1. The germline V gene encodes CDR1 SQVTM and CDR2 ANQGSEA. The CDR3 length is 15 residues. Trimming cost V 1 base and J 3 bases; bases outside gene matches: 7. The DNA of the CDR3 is TGCAGCGTTGAAGGATCGGGACAGGGTCTCTACGAGCAGTACTTC. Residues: CSVEGSGQGLYEQYF.

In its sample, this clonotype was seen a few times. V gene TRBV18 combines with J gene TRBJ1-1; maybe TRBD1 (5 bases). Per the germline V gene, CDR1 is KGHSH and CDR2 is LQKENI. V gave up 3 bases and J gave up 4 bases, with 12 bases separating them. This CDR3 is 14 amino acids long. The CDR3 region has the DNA TGTGCCAGCTCACCGAGCCCTGGGGGCACTGAAGCTTTCTTT. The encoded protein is CASSPSPGGTEAFF. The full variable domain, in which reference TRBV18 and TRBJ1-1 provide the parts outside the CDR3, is NAGVMQNPRHLVRRRGQEARLRCSPMKGHSHVYWYRQLPEEGLKFMVYLQKENIIDESGMPKERFSAEFPKEGPSILRIQQVVRGDSAAYFCASSPSPGGTEAFFGQGTRLTVV.

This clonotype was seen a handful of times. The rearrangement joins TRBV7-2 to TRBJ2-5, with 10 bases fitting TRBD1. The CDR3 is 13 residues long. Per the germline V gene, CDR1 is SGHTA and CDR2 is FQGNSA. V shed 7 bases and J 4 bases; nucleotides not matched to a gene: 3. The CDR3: CASKGQGRETQYF. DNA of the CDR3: TGTGCCAGCAAGGGACAGGGGAGAGAGACCCAGTACTTC.

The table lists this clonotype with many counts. CDR3 bases: TGCAGCGTTGGGGTGTTGGAAGACATTCAGTACTTC. It translates to CSVGVLEDIQYF. The J gene is TRBJ2-4, the V gene TRBV29-1; D is unresolved. Deletions cut 4 bases from V and 8 bases from J, with 12 bases between. The germline gives CDR1 SQVTM, CDR2 ANQGSEA. This CDR3 region has 12 residues.

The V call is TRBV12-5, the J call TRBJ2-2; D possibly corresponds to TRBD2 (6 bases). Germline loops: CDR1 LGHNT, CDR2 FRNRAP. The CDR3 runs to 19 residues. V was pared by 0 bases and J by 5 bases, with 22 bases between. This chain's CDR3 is CASGLVFDGTPEITGELFF. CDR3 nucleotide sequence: TGTGCTAGTGGTTTGGTCTTTGACGGGACTCCGGAGATTACCGGGGAGCTGTTTTTT. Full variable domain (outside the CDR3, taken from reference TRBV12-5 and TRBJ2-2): DARVTQTPRHKVTEMGQEVTMRCQPILGHNTVFWYRQTMMQGLELLAYFRNRAPLDDSGMPKDRFSAEMPDATLATLKIQPSEPRDSAVYFCASGLVFDGTPEITGELFFGEGSRLTVL.

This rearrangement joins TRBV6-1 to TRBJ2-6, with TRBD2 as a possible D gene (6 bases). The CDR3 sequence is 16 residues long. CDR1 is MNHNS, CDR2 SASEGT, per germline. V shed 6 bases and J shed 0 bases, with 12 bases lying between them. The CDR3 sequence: CASRQAGNSGANVLTF. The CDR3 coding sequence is TGTGCCAGCAGGCAGGCGGGGAACTCTGGGGCCAACGTCCTGACTTTC.

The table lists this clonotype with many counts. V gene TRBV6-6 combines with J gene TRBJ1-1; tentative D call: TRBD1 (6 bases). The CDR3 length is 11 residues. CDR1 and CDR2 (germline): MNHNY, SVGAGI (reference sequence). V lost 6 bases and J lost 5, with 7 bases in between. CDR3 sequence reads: CASSQGTEAFF. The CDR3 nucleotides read TGTGCCAGCAGCCAGGGGACTGAAGCTTTCTTT.

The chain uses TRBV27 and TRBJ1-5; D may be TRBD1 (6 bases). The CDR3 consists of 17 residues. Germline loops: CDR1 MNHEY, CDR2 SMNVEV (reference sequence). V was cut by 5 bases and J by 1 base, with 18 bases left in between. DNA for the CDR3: TGTGCCAGCAGTAAAGATAGCCGGACAGCAAGCAATCAGCCCCAGCATTTT. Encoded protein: CASSKDSRTASNQPQHF.

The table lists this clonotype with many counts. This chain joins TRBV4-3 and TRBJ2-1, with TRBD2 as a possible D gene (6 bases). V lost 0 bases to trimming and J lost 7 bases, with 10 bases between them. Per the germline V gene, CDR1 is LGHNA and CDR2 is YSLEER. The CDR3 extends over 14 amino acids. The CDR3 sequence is CASSQERDYNEQFF. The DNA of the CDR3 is TGCGCCAGCAGCCAAGAGCGGGATTATAATGAGCAGTTCTTC.

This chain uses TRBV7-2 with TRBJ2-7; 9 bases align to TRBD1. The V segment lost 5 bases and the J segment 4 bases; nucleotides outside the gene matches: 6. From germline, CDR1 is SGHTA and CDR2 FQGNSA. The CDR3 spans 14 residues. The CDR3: CASSPRQGGYEQYF. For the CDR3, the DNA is TGTGCCAGCAGCCCCCGACAGGGGGGTTACGAGCAGTACTTC.

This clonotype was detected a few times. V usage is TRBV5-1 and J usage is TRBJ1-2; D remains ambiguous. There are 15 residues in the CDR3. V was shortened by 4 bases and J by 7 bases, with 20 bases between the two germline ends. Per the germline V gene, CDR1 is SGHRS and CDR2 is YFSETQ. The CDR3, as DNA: TGCGCCAGCAGCGTTGGACCCCAGGTAGTGGGTGGCTACACCTTC. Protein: CASSVGPQVVGGYTF.